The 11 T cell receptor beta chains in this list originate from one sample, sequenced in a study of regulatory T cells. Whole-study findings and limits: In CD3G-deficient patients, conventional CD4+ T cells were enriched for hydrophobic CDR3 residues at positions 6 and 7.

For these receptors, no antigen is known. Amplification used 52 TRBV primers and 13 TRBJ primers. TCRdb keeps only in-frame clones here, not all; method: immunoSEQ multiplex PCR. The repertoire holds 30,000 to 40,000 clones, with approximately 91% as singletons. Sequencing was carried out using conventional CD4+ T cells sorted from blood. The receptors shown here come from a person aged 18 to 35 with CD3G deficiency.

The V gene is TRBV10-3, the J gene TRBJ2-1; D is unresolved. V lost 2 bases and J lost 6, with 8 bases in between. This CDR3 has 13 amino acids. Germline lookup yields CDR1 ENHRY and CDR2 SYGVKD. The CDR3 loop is CAISESRANEQFF. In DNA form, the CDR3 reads TGTGCCATCAGTGAGAGTCGGGCCAATGAGCAGTTCTTC.

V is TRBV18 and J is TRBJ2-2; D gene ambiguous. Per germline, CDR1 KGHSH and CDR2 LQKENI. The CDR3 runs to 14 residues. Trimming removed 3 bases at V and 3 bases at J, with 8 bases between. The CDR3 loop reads CASSPGRHTGELFF. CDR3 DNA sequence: TGTGCCAGCTCACCGGGTCGGCACACCGGGGAGCTGTTTTTT.

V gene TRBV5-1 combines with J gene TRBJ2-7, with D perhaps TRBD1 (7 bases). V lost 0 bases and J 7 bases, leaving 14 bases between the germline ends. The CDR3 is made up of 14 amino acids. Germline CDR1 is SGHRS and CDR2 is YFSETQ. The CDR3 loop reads CASSLAGGLSEQYF. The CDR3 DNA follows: TGCGCCAGCAGCTTGGCAGGGGGACTTAGTGAGCAGTACTTC.

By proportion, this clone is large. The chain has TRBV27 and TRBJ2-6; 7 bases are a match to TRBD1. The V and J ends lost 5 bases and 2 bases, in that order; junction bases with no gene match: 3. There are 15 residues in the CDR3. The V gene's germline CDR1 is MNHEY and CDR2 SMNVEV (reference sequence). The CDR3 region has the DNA TGTGCCAGCAGTCAAACAGGGGCTGGGGCCAACGTCCTGACTTTC. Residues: CASSQTGAGANVLTF. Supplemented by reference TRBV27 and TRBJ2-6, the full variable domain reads EAQVTQNPRYLITVTGKKLTVTCSQNMNHEYMSWYRQDPGLGLRQIYYSMNVEVTDKGDVPEGYKVSRKEKRNFPLILESPSPNQTSLYFCASSQTGAGANVLTFGAGSRLTVL.

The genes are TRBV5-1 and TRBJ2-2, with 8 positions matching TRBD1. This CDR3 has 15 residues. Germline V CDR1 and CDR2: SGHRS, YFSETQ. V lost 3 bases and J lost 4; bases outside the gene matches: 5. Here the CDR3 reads CASSWQGASTGELFF. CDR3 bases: TGCGCCAGCAGCTGGCAGGGGGCGAGCACCGGGGAGCTGTTTTTT.

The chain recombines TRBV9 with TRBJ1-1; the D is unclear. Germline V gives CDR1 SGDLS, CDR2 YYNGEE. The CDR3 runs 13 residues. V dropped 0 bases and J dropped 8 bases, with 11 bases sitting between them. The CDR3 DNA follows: TGTGCCAGCAGCGTAGCAGAGGGAGGCGAAGCTTTCTTT. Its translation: CASSVAEGGEAFF.

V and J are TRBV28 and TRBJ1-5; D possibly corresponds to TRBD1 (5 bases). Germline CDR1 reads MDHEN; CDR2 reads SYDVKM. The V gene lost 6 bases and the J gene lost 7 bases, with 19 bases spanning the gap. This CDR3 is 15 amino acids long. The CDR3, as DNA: TGTGCCAGCAGCGAAACAGGTTTTTGGTACCAGCCCCAGCATTTT. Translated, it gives CASSETGFWYQPQHF.

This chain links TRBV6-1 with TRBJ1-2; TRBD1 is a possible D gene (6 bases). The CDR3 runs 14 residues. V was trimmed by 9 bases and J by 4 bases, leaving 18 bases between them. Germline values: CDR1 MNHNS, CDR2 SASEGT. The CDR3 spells CASSLGGAGYGYTF. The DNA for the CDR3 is TGTGCCAGTTCGCTGGGGGGGGCTGGCTATGGCTACACCTTC.

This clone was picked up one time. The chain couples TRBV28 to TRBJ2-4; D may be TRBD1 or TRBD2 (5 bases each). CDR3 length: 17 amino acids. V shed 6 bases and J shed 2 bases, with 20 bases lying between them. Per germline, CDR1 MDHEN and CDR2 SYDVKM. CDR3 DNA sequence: TGTGCCAGCAGCTCCAAATGGGGGACGGGGACCAAAAACATTCAGTACTTC. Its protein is CASSSKWGTGTKNIQYF.

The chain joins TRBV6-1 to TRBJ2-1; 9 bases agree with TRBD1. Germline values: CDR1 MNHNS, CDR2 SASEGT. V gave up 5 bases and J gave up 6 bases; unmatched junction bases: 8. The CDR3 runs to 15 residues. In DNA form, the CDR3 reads TGTGCCAGCAGTAGGGGACAGGGAGGACGCAATGAGCAGTTCTTC. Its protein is CASSRGQGGRNEQFF.

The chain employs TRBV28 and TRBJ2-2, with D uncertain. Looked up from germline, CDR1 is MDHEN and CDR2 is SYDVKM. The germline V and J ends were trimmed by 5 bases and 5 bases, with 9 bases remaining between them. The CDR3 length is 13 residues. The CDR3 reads CASSPPTTGELFF. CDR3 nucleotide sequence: TGTGCCAGCAGTCCACCCACAACCGGGGAGCTGTTTTTT.